This TCR beta chain was profiled in a study of metastatic and nonmetastatic thyroid tumors. Thyroid surgery was performed in patients who had received no treatment beforehand. V lost 1 base to trimming and J lost 2 bases; unmatched junction nucleotides: 3. Germline-derived CDR1 and CDR2 are SGHRS and YFSETQ. The CDR3 has 15 amino acids. TCRdb reassembled clones from the PCR reads with MiXCR. The table shows approximately 84,000 clones, with about 15% occurring only once. To note about this clone: Within the sample, other DNA sequences also encode this same CDR3.

The sequencing sample was made of blood. The clonotype comes from a female donor with papillary thyroid cancer or a benign thyroid nodule (not recorded which). Some clones in this sample may be carry-over from other donors' samples. The chain uses TRBV5-1 and TRBJ2-3, with TRBD2 matching 8 bases. The CDR3 reads CASSLRRGDTDTQYF. Written as DNA, the CDR3 is TGCGCCAGCAGCTTGAGGCGGGGGGACACAGATACGCAGTATTTT.